This T cell receptor (beta chain) was captured in a study of T cell responses to AZD1222 COVID-19 vaccine (dated by TCRdb to about 2021). In the study overall: A total of 230 to 250 trial participants underwent TCR sequencing, of whom about 200 had received two doses of AZD1222 and some 25 had received two doses of the MenACWY control vaccine. Trial participants were enrolled by age into 18-55, 56-69 and 70-plus year subgroups, with 148, 28 and 57 TCR-sequenced participants respectively. Paper-wide results and their limitations: The 56-69-year group was small, and its depth increase did not reach significance, likely because of low power. Participants were mostly white British and included more females than males, and it was suggested by the authors that clonal diversity may have been underestimated. Spike-specific TCR breadth and depth rose significantly after two AZD1222 doses compared with day 0 and with MenACWY recipients. Reportedly, close to half of the unique spike-specific TCRs recognized epitopes lying outside the regions that are mutated in the B.1.351 and B.1.1.7 variants. Conclusions about previously exposed vaccinees were limited because only a handful of AZD1222 recipients were SARS-CoV-2 seropositive at baseline. No day 14 peak-response samples were available, so repertoires were characterized only after the peak T cell response. Vaccine-associated CD4 TCRs spanned the whole spike protein, with dominant responses in regions 160-218 and 743-854.

What the time point label conveys for this sample: about 28 days (+/-7) after the second vaccine dose. AZD1222 recipients whose second dose came at about 4 weeks and those whose second dose came at about 12 weeks were combined into one group, since spike-specific TCR depth and breadth did not differ between the two schedules. Vaccinee samples came from UK trials COV001 and COV002, including a single-blind randomized controlled phase 2/3 trial of AZD1222 (ChAdOx1 nCoV-19) in healthy adults. Trial participant PBMC samples were collected at day 0 and day 28 after the second dose for TCRbeta chain sequencing. The CDR3 has 12 amino acids, counting the end cysteine and phenylalanine. Only the CDR3 DNA stays, 36 bases, in frame from base 1. V is reduced by 7 bases and J by 11 bases, leaving a spacing of 17 bases between them. With regard to this clone: Its cognate antigen has yet to be identified. Base-call qualities are not available, and no considerably larger clone is one nucleotide away.

The CDR3 regions of human TCRbeta chains were analyzed by immunosequencing. Processing in the source paper ran as follows. TCRs in the repertoires were matched against a reference library of SARS-CoV-2-specific TCRs that had been generated with the MIRA antigen-specificity platform. Breadth was defined as the fraction of unique TCRs that were SARS-CoV-2-associated, and depth was defined as the fraction of total T cells that were SARS-CoV-2-associated. Using the MIRA data, each spike-specific TCR was assigned both to the spike region to which the TCR was reactive and to a CD4 or CD8 class. Log10-transformed breadth and depth values were compared by one-way ANOVA with Sidak's multiple comparisons tests. In TCRdb, the immuneACCESS table is reduced to in-frame sequences with V and J assigned. These tables do not hold every clone; where another copy was compared, an unresolved V gene accounts for under half, and the others remain unexplained. The V and J calls and clone size were taken over from that table, and D and trimming were inferred from the DNA. For this sample there are fewer than 200,000 clones; about nine tenths appear just once. The ten largest make up roughly 1.7% of the sample.

Source: peripheral blood, taken 28 days after the second AZD1222 dose. The sequence links TRBV12-3 or TRBV12-4 to TRBJ1-1; the D segment cannot be called with confidence. This sequence originates from an adult who received the AZD1222 COVID-19 vaccine. The bases read TGTGCCAGCACCTTTGGAATAATTTCGGCTTTCTTT. This translates into CASTFGIISAFF.